One T cell receptor (beta chain) is described in this entry. Its antigen is not known. Clones were read by immunoSEQ multiplex PCR, and TCRdb kept only the in-frame ones, dropping some. The sample yields tens of thousands of clones, approximately 83% seen once. The data were taken from a study of OX40 agonist ivuxolimab in advanced cancers. CDR1 is GTSNPN, CDR2 SVGIG, per germline (reference sequence). The length of the CDR3 is 11 residues. The V and J ends lost 2 bases and 2 bases respectively, with 2 bases between them. Findings and limits, study-wide: There were, on average, more expanded clones in CD8+ T cells than in CD4+.

The specimen comprised CD4+ or CD8+ T cells sorted from blood, sampled in a trial of the OX40 agonist ivuxolimab. The chain links TRBV30 to TRBJ2-3; D remains ambiguous. This receptor was obtained from an adult with an advanced solid tumor such as melanoma, head and neck, liver or kidney cancer. The CDR3 spells CAWSSTDTQYF. In nucleotides, the CDR3 is TGTGCCTGGAGTTCCACAGATACGCAGTATTTT.